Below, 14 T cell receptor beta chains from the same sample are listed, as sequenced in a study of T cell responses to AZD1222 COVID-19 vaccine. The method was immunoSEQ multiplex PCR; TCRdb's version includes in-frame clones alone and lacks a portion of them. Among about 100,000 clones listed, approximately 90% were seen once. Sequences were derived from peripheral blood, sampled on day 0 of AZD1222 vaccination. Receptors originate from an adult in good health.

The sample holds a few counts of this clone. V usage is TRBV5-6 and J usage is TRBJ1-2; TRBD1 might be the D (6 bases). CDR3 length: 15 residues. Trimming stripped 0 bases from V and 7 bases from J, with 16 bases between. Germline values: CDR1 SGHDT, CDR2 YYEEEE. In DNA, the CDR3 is TGTGCCAGCAGCTTGGTGGAAGTGACAGGAGCTGGCTACACCTTC. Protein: CASSLVEVTGAGYTF.

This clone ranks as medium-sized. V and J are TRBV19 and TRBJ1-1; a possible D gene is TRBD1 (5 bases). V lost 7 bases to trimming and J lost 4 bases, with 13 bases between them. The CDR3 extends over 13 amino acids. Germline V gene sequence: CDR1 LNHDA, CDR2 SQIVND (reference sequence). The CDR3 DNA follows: TGTGCCAGTATAGTTCTCGGGGGCACTGAAGCTTTCTTT. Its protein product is CASIVLGGTEAFF.

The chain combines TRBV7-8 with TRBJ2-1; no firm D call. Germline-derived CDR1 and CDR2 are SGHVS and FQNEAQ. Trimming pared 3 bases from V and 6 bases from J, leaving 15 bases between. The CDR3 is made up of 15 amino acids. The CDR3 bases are TGTGCCAGCAGCTTCAGACTTGATGGCGCCAATGAGCAGTTCTTC. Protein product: CASSFRLDGANEQFF.

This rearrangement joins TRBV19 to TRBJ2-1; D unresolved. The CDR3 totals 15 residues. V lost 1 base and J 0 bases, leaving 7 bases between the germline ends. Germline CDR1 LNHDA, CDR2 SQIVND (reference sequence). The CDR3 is CASSIVWSSYNEQFF. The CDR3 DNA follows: TGTGCCAGTAGTATAGTCTGGAGCTCCTACAATGAGCAGTTCTTC.

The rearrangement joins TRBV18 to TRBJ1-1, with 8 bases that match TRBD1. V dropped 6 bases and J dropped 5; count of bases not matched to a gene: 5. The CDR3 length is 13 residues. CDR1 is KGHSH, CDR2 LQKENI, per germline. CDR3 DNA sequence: TGTGCCAGCTCGCGGACAGGGCGGACTGAAGCTTTCTTT. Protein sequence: CASSRTGRTEAFF.

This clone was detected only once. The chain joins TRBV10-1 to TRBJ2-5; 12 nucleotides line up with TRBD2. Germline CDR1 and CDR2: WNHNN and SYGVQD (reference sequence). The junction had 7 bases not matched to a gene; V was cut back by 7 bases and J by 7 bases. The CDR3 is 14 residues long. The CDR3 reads CASKLAGGYWTQYF. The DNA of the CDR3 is TGCGCCAGCAAGCTAGCGGGAGGGTATTGGACCCAGTACTTC.

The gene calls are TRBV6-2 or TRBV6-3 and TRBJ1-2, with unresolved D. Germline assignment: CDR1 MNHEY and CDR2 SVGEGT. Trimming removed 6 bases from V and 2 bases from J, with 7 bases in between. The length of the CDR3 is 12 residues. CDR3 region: CASSPGNYGYTF. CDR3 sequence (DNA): TGTGCCAGCAGCCCCGGAAACTATGGCTACACCTTC.

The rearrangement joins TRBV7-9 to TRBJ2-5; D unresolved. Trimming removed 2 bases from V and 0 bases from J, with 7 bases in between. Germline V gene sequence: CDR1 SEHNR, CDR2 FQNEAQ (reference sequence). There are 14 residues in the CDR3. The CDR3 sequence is CASSLRRNQETQYF. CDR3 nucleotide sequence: TGTGCCAGCAGCTTAAGGCGGAACCAAGAGACCCAGTACTTC.

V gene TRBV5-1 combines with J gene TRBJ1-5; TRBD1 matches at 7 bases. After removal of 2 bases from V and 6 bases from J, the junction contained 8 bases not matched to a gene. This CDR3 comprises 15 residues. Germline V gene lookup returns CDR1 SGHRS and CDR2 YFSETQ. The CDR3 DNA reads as TGCGCCAGCAGCTTCCAGGGGGAGACGGGTCAGCCCCAGCATTTT. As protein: CASSFQGETGQPQHF.

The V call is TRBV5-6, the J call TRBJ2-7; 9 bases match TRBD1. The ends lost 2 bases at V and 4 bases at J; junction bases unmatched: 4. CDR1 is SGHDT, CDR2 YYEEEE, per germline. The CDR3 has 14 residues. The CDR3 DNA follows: TGTGCCAGCAGCTTTTGGGACAGGGCTTACGAGCAGTACTTC. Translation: CASSFWDRAYEQYF.

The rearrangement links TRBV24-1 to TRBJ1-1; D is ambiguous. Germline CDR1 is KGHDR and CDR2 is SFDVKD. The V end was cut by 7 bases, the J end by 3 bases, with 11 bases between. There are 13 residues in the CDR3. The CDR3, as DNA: TGTGCCACCAGATCAAAGGGTTACACTGAAGCTTTCTTT. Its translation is CATRSKGYTEAFF.

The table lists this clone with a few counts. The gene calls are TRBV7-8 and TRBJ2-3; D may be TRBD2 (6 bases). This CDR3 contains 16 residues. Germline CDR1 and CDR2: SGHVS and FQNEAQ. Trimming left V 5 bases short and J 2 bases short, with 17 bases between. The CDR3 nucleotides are TGTGCCAGCAGCCCCCGGTCGGGAGCCCTCACAGATACGCAGTATTTT. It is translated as CASSPRSGALTDTQYF.

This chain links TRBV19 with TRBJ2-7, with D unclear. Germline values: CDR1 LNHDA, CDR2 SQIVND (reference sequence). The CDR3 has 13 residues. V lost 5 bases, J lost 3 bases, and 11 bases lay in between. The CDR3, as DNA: TGTGCCAGTAGTGTGGGTTGGTTCTACGAGCAGTACTTC. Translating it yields CASSVGWFYEQYF.

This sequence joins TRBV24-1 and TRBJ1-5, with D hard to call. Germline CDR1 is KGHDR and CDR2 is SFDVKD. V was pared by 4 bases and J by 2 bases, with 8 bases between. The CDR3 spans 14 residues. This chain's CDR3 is CATSEGGGNQPQHF. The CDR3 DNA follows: TGTGCCACCAGTGAGGGAGGAGGCAATCAGCCCCAGCATTTT.